This T cell receptor (beta chain) derives from a study of T cell repertoires in cytomegalovirus infection. The overall study: Used in the study were CMV epitopes, some recently identified and HLA-C-restricted, others well-studied and HLA-B-restricted.

Trimming stripped 4 bases from V and 5 bases from J, with 11 bases between. The V gene's germline CDR1 is SGHVS and CDR2 FNYEAQ. This CDR3 is built from 14 residues. TCRdb re-analysed the reads in MiXCR, keeping a single row per CDR3 protein. Altogether around 900,000 distinct CDR3 sequences are present, around 30% being singletons, with the ten largest covering roughly 13%. Many counts were recorded for this clonotype. Its target is unknown. The TCR was taken from a human donor in good health (CMV status not recorded). Some clones in this sample may be carry-over from other donors' samples. The sample was cultured CD8+ T cells from PBMCs, taken from culture after CMV antigen stimulation. This chain joins TRBV7-6 and TRBJ1-4, with D possibly matching TRBD1 (5 bases). In DNA form, the CDR3 reads TGTGCCAGCAGCTCCCGGGACCTAAATGAAAAACTGTTTTTT. It is translated as CASSSRDLNEKLFF.